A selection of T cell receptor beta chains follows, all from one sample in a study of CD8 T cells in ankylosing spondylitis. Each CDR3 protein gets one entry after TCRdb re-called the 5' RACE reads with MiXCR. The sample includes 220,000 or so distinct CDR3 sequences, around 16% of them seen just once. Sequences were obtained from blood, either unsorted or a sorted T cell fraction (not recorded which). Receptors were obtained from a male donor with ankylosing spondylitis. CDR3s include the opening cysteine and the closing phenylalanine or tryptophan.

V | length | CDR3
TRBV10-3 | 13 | CASALAGVSEQYF
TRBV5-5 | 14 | CASSPGTAGYEQYF
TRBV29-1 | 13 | CSVTSGSSNEQFF
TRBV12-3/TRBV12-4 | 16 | CASTDMTSGSGNEQFF
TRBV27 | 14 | CASSPGFGNQPQHF
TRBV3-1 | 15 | CASSPEGLAGNEQFF
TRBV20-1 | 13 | CSARDLVLYEQYF
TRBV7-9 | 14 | CASSQGGAAYGYTF
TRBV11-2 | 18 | CASSPDLYVAGEGYEQYF
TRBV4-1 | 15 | CASSPGTGFNEKLFF
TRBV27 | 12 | CASGISDYGYTF
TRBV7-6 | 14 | CASSHDLSGRELFF
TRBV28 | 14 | CASSYRGRSGELFF
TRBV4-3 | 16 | CASSQDRGGVGYEQYF
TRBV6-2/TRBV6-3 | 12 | CASSPLAGGYTF
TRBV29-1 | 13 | CSVLTGMNTEAFF
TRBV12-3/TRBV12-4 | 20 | CASSPTPEDRYSSGANVLTF